This T cell receptor beta chain comes out of a study of cytotoxic CD8 clonotypes in ibrutinib-treated CLL. Produced via immunoSEQ multiplex PCR; TCRdb's table is partial and in-frame only. The sample contains 30,000 to 40,000 clones, 69% of which appear only once. The CDR3 totals 16 residues. Between the trimmed V and J ends, which lost 1 base and 0 bases, there was a span of 10 bases. CDR1 and CDR2 from the germline V gene are SGHTA and FQGTGA. This clonotype was obtained from a human donor with chronic lymphocytic leukemia. Sample: PBMCs, taken before ibrutinib treatment. The V gene is TRBV7-3, the J gene TRBJ2-1, with unresolved D. Written as DNA, the CDR3 is TGTGCCAGCAGCTTAAGGGCAGAGAGCTCCTACAATGAGCAGTTCTTC. Translating gives CASSLRAESSYNEQFF.